This T cell receptor (beta chain) was documented in a study of T cell responses to AZD1222 COVID-19 vaccine. Broader study findings: Most donors were white British and more were female, and clonal diversity was possibly underestimated. Nearly half of unique spike-specific TCRs reportedly avoided B.1.351 and B.1.1.7 mutated regions.

Comments on this clone: Its antigen remains unknown.

CDR1 and CDR2 (germline): MNHNS, SASEGT. The CDR3 covers 17 residues. V shed 1 base and J shed 2 bases, with 18 bases lying between them. TCRdb keeps only in-frame clones here, not all; method: immunoSEQ multiplex PCR. The sample lists around 91,000 clones; 88% were seen once. The rearrangement links TRBV6-1 to TRBJ2-7; TRBD2 might be the D (6 bases). The TCR sequence derives from an adult in good health. The source material was peripheral blood, sampled on day 0 of AZD1222 vaccination. CDR3 DNA sequence: TGTGCCAGCAGTGAAGAAGCCCTGGGGGGACTGCCCTACGAGCAGTACTTC. Translated, it gives CASSEEALGGLPYEQYF.